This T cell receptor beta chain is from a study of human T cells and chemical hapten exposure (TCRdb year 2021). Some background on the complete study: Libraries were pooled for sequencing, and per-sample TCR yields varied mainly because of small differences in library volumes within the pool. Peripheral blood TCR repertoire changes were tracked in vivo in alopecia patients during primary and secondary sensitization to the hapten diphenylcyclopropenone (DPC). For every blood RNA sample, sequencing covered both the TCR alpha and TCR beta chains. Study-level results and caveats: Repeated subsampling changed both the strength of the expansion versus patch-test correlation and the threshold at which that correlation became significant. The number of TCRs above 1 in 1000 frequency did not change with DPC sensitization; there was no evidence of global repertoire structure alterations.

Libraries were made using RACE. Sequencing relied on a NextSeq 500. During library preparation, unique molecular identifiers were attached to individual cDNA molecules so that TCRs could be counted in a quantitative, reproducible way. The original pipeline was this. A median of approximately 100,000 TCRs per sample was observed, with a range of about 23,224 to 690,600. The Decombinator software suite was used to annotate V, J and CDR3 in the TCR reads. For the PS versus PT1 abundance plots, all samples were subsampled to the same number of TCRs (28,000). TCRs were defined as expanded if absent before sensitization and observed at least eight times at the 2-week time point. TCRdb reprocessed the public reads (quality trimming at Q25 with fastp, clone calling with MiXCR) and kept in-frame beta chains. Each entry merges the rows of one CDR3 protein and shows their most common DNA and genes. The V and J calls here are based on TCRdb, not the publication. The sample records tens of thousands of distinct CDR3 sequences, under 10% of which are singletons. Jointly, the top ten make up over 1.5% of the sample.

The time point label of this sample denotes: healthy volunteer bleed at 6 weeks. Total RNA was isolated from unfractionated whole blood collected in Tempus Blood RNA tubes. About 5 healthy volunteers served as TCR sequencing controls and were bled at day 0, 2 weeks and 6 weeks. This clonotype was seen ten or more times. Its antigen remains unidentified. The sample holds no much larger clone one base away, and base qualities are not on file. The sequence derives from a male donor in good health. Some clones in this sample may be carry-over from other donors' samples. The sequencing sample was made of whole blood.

The bases are TGCGCCAGCAGCCAAGATCACGGATATGGCTACACCTTC. Its amino acids are CASSQDHGYGYTF. The rearrangement joined TRBV4-3 to TRBJ1-2, with the D gene too uncertain to name. CDR1 is given as LGHNA and CDR2 as YSLEER, both from the germline V gene. The cysteine opens and the phenylalanine closes a CDR3 of 13 amino acids. Of all the DNA, just the CDR3 is kept, 39 bases in frame from base 1. The junction carries 7 bases between V and J, which are trimmed by 0 bases and 5 bases respectively.